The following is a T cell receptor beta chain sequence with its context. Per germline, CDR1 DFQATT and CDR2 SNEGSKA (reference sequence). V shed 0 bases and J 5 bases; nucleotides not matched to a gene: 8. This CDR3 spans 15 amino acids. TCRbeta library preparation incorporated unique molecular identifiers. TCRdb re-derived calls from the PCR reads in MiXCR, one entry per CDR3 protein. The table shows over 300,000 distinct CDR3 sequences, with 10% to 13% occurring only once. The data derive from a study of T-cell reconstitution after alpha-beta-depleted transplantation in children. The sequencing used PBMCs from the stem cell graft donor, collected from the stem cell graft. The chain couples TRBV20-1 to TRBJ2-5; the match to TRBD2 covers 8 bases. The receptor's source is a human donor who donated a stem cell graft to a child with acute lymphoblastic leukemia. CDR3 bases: TGCAGTGCTAGAGATTCCGGGACTAGAGCCGAGACCCAGTACTTC. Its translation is CSARDSGTRAETQYF.